This T cell receptor (beta chain) was found in a study of regulatory T cells in long-lasting Graves disease. Time point: persistent/refractory GD, antithyroid drugs over 5 years with positive TRAb. The TCR library was prepared using RNA isolated from PBMCs. Investigators prepared the TCR beta libraries by applying iRepertoire HTBI primers and Arm-PCR of CDR3 regions. One entry per CDR3 protein, called by TCRdb with MiXCR from the multiplex PCR reads. The data show hundreds of thousands of distinct CDR3 sequences, about a fifth seen once. This clonotype was obtained from a female donor with Graves disease. The sample consisted of peripheral blood mononuclear cells (PBMCs), taken when the disease was refractory, from a patient treated with antithyroid drugs.

CDR3 sequence (DNA): TGTGCCAGCAGTTTAAAAGCAAATCGGAGGGGCTACGAGCAGTACTTC. This translates into CASSLKANRRGYEQYF. V is TRBV28 and J is TRBJ2-7; maybe TRBD2 (6 bases). This CDR3 is built from 16 residues. The V gene's germline CDR1 is MDHEN and CDR2 SYDVKM. Trimming left V 2 bases short and J 3 bases short, with 17 bases between.